The 27 T cell receptor beta chains below were found in one sample sequenced in a study of regulatory dendritic cells for organ transplantation (dated by TCRdb to 2016 to 2017). Libraries were constructed by the immunoSEQ multiplex PCR assay. The table comes from immuneACCESS by way of TCRdb, which keeps in-frame sequences with V and J called. Part of the clones is missing from these tables; in studies checked, under half for an unresolved V gene and the rest for unknown reasons. Here the sample has approximately 11,000 clones; roughly 91% occur a single time. 0.45% of the sample comes from the top ten. Sorted T cell subsets were CFSE-labeled and co-cultured for roughly 5 days with allogeneic regulatory or mature dendritic cells at a 1:10 DC:T ratio. These receptors lack a known antigen. The source material was naive CD8+ T cells from blood cultured with dendritic cells. This specimen's cell subset or site label, interpreted: CD45RA+ naive T cells. The receptors come from a human donor in good health.

Concerning this clone itself: Germline and junction disagree at one end, which may indicate a read error. The chain is built from TRBV7-7 and TRBJ2-7; D not certain. CDR1 and CDR2 from the germline V gene are SSHAT and FNYEAQ (reference sequence). This CDR3 has 13 amino acids. CDR3 coding DNA: TGTGCTAGCAGCTTAGACCCGATGGACGAGCAGTACTTC. It translates to CASSLDPMDEQYF.

Only one count was recorded for this clone. The gene calls are TRBV2 and TRBJ2-1; 9 positions match TRBD1. Germline V gene sequence: CDR1 SNHLY, CDR2 FYNNEI. The CDR3 is 13 amino acids. V trimming: 10 bases; J trimming: 8 bases; junction bases outside the gene matches: 9. The CDR3 spells CAILDRGDYEQFF. CDR3 nucleotide sequence: TGTGCCATTCTGGACAGGGGAGACTATGAGCAGTTCTTC.

The chain couples TRBV28 to TRBJ2-5; 11 bases align to TRBD1. The J call may be wrong; the DNA end is better matched by TRBJ2-7. Germline CDR1 MDHEN, CDR2 SYDVKM. The CDR3 totals 14 residues. The CDR3 DNA reads TGTGCCAGCAGTCCGGGACAGGGGGCCTACGAGCAGTACTTC. Its translation is CASSPGQGAYEQYF.

This clone was picked up one time. The genes are TRBV9 and TRBJ2-3; perhaps TRBD2 as D (6 bases). The CDR3 contains 17 residues. The V gene's germline CDR1 is SGDLS and CDR2 YYNGEE. V was cut by 4 bases and J by 0 bases, with 18 bases left in between. This CDR3 is CASSLEGTSTSTDTQYF. CDR3 nucleotides: TGTGCCAGCAGCCTCGAAGGGACTTCGACTAGCACAGATACGCAGTATTTT.

The chain uses TRBV21-1 and TRBJ1-1; TRBD1 is taken as the D call from the table, unchecked against the DNA. TRBV21-1 corresponds to a pseudogene. The CDR3 length is 14 residues. The CDR3: CAGSPWQVNTEAFF. Written as DNA, the CDR3 is TGTGCCGGGTCTCCGTGGCAGGTCAACACTGAAGCTTTCTTT.

V and J are TRBV2 and TRBJ2-7, with 10 bases aligning to TRBD1. CDR3 length equals 16 residues. Germline V gene data show CDR1 as SNHLY and CDR2 as FYNNEI. The V segment lost 5 bases and the J segment 0 bases; nucleotides outside the gene matches: 7. The CDR3 DNA follows: TGTGCCAGCAGTCCAAGCGGGACAGGGGACTCCTACGAGCAGTACTTC. As protein: CASSPSGTGDSYEQYF.

The rearrangement joins TRBV19 to TRBJ1-1; a possible D gene is TRBD1 (5 bases). The CDR3 loop spans 12 amino acids. Per the germline V gene, CDR1 is LNHDA and CDR2 is SQIVND (reference sequence). Between the trimmed V and J ends, which lost 10 bases and 1 base, there was a span of 10 bases. The DNA for the CDR3 is TGTGCCATTCAGAGGGGGAACACTGAAGCTTTCTTT. Its protein is CAIQRGNTEAFF.

The chain carries TRBV30 and TRBJ1-5; no clear D. The CDR3 consists of 14 residues. V was pared by 0 bases and J by 1 base, with 7 bases between. Germline lookup yields CDR1 GTSNPN and CDR2 SVGIG (reference sequence). CDR3 bases: TGTGCCTGGAGTGTTTCGGGGAGCAATCAGCCCCAGCATTTT. This translates into CAWSVSGSNQPQHF.

The chain recombines TRBV13 with TRBJ2-7; TRBD1 matches at 9 bases. The germline gives CDR1 PRHDT, CDR2 FYEKMQ (reference sequence). V trimming: 5 bases; J trimming: 3 bases; junction bases outside the gene matches: 5. The CDR3 loop spans 14 amino acids. The CDR3 region has the DNA TGTGCCAGCAGCCCCGGGACAGGGAACTACGAGCAGTACTTC. Translated: CASSPGTGNYEQYF.

About this clone itself: The final CDR3 position lacks the conserved phenylalanine or tryptophan, pointing to a likely read error. The DNA is left out, because the CDR3 cannot be placed on it with certainty; the CDR3 is given as TCRdb lists it. The V call is TRBV27, the J call TRBJ1-1. Germline values: CDR1 MNHEY, CDR2 SMNVEV (reference sequence). The length of the CDR3 is 13 amino acids, counting both ends. The CDR3 sequence: CASSLNPAWWVIY.

This clone was detected only once. V is TRBV14 and J is TRBJ1-2; TRBD1 is a possible D gene (5 bases). This CDR3 has 17 amino acids. CDR1 and CDR2 from the germline V gene are SGHDN and FVKESK. V was trimmed by 2 bases and J by 3 bases, leaving 19 bases between them. The CDR3 region has the DNA TGTGCCAGCAGCCAACGGGGCCTGGAAGTGAATTACTATGGCTACACCTTC. It specifies CASSQRGLEVNYYGYTF.

V gene TRBV5-6 combines with J gene TRBJ2-7, with D uncertain. V lost 2 bases to trimming and J lost 4 bases, with 7 bases between them. This CDR3 has 12 residues. Germline assignment: CDR1 SGHDT and CDR2 YYEEEE. CDR3 sequence (DNA): TGTGCCAGCAGCTTCGGACGGTACGAGCAGTACTTC. It codes for CASSFGRYEQYF.

The chain uses TRBV27 and TRBJ2-1, with D uncertain. Trimming took off 0 bases at V and 4 bases at J, with 4 bases between the two ends. The CDR3 runs to 13 residues. Germline CDR1 MNHEY, CDR2 SMNVEV (reference sequence). CDR3 sequence reads: CASSLSIYNEQFF. The CDR3 DNA follows: TGTGCCAGCAGTTTATCGATTTACAATGAGCAGTTCTTC.

This chain joins TRBV25-1 and TRBJ2-7; D may be TRBD1 (6 bases). Germline CDR1 and CDR2: MGHDK and SYGVNS. This CDR3 has 14 amino acids. V was cut by 2 bases and J by 0 bases, with 8 bases left in between. CDR3 region: CASSEQGHSYEQYF. DNA for the CDR3: TGTGCCAGCAGTGAACAGGGGCACTCCTACGAGCAGTACTTC.

J is TRBJ1-2 and V is TRBV10-3, with a tentative D call TRBD1 (5 bases). Trimming cost V 8 bases and J 7 bases, with 17 bases left between them. The CDR3 sequence is 13 residues long. Germline V gene lookup returns CDR1 ENHRY and CDR2 SYGVKD. The CDR3 reads CAIPRLGRGGYTF. The CDR3 bases are TGTGCCATCCCGAGGTTGGGGAGGGGTGGCTACACCTTC.

The V call is TRBV29-1, the J call TRBJ1-1; TRBD1 is a possible D gene (6 bases). This CDR3 has 15 amino acids. The germline V gene encodes CDR1 SQVTM and CDR2 ANQGSEA. V dropped 1 base and J dropped 3 bases, with 15 bases sitting between them. CDR3 in amino acids: CSVEGAWGPDTEAFF. CDR3 coding DNA: TGCAGCGTTGAAGGTGCATGGGGGCCGGACACTGAAGCTTTCTTT.

This rearrangement joins TRBV6-1 to TRBJ1-6; the D gene is possibly TRBD1 (6 bases). V lost 4 bases and J 6 bases, leaving 13 bases between the germline ends. The CDR3 is made up of 15 amino acids. CDR1 and CDR2 (germline): MNHNS, SASEGT. CDR3 sequence (DNA): TGTGCCAGCAGTGGGCAGGGGAGGGTTAATTCACCCCTCCACTTT. Amino acids: CASSGQGRVNSPLHF.

The CDR3 region is CASSQVQRSTYNEQFF. CDR3 DNA sequence: TGCGCCAGCAGCCAAGTGCAGCGGAGCACCTACAATGAGCAGTTCTTC. V is TRBV4-1 and J is TRBJ2-1; D may be TRBD2 (5 bases). The CDR3 has 16 residues. CDR1 is MGHRA and CDR2 is YSYEKL in the germline V gene. V was clipped by 1 base and J by 2 bases, with 12 bases between them.

V usage is TRBV4-3 and J usage is TRBJ1-1, with a possible D match to TRBD1 (6 bases). V gave up 4 bases and J gave up 5 bases, with 17 bases separating them. Germline lookup yields CDR1 LGHNA and CDR2 YSLEER. The CDR3 is 15 amino acids. CDR3 nucleotides: TGCGCCAGCAGCCTTTGGTTGACAGGTACTACTGAAGCTTTCTTT. It is translated as CASSLWLTGTTEAFF.

The chain employs TRBV9 and TRBJ1-6, with D perhaps TRBD1 (5 bases). Trimming left V 3 bases short and J 11 bases short, with 18 bases between. In germline, CDR1 is SGDLS, CDR2 YYNGEE. The CDR3 contains 15 residues. CDR3: CASSERQSFGAPLHF. CDR3 bases: TGTGCCAGCAGCGAAAGACAGTCCTTTGGTGCACCCCTCCACTTT.

The chain is built from TRBV4-2 and TRBJ1-2; 9 bases are a match to TRBD1. The CDR3 sequence is 16 residues long. V lost 4 bases and J lost 5; bases outside the gene matches: 11. Germline CDR1 and CDR2: LGHNA and YNFKEQ. The CDR3: CASSLGGIQGAYGYTF. The CDR3 nucleotides read TGTGCCAGCAGCCTCGGGGGGATACAGGGGGCATATGGCTACACCTTC.

V gene TRBV5-5 combines with J gene TRBJ2-7; D remains unclear. The V end lost 4 bases, the J end lost 0 bases, and 20 bases lay between the germline ends. The CDR3 contains 17 residues. From germline, CDR1 is SGHKS and CDR2 YYEKEE (reference sequence). The CDR3 bases are TGTGCCAGCAGCCCCGCCGGTGGGGTGACGGGCTCCTACGAGCAGTACTTC. Translation gives CASSPAGGVTGSYEQYF.

This chain links TRBV7-8 with TRBJ2-7, with unresolved D. Germline V gene data show CDR1 as SGHVS and CDR2 as FQNEAQ. This CDR3 spans 15 amino acids. The ends were cut back, 5 bases at V and 3 bases at J, with 17 bases in the middle. CDR3 DNA: TGTGCCAGCAGCCACCGAGGCGGCGGTGGCTACGAGCAGTACTTC. As protein: CASSHRGGGGYEQYF. The whole variable domain, remainder taken from reference TRBV7-8 and TRBJ2-7, is GAGVSQSPRYKVAKRGQDVALRCDPISGHVSLFWYQQALGQGPEFLTYFQNEAQLDKSGLPSDRFFAERPEGSVSTLKIQRTQQEDSAVYLCASSHRGGGGYEQYFGPGTRLTVT.

This sequence joins TRBV19 and TRBJ2-1; the D gene is possibly TRBD1 (8 bases). Trimming removed 6 bases at V and 4 bases at J, with 13 bases between. Germline-derived CDR1 and CDR2 are LNHDA and SQIVND (reference sequence). The CDR3 extends over 14 amino acids. In DNA, the CDR3 is TGTGCCAGTAGGACAGGGGAGGGGTACAATGAGCAGTTCTTC. Translation: CASRTGEGYNEQFF.

The chain carries TRBV29-1 and TRBJ2-1, with D perhaps matching TRBD2 (5 bases). The CDR3 extends over 12 amino acids. V was clipped by 0 bases and J by 9 bases, with 9 bases between them. Germline-derived CDR1 and CDR2 are SQVTM and ANQGSEA. DNA of the CDR3: TGCAGCGTTGAAGAGACCAGCGGTGAGCAGTTCTTC. Protein product: CSVEETSGEQFF.

The V and J genes are TRBV5-4 and TRBJ2-1, with TRBD2 matching over 9 bases. The V gene end was trimmed by 2 bases and the J gene end by 6 bases; junction bases not matched to a gene: 9. Germline loops: CDR1 SGHNT, CDR2 YYREEE (reference sequence). This CDR3 is 16 amino acids long. CDR3 loop: CASSFGREGPINEQFF. The CDR3 nucleotides read TGTGCCAGCAGCTTTGGGCGGGAGGGCCCCATCAATGAGCAGTTCTTC.

The rearrangement uses TRBV2 and TRBJ1-2; D not resolved. Germline V gene lookup returns CDR1 SNHLY and CDR2 FYNNEI. Trimming cost V 3 bases and J 3 bases, with 17 bases left between them. The CDR3 is made up of 16 amino acids. CDR3 DNA: TGTGCCAGCAGTGACACCTCCTCGAGAGGGTACTATGGCTACACCTTC. It encodes CASSDTSSRGYYGYTF.